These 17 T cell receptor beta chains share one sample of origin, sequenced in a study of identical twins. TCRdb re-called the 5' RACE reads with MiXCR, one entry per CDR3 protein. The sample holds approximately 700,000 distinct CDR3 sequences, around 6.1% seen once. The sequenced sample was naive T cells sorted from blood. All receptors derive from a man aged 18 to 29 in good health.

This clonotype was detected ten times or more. The CDR3 spells CASSQDWGEAFF. The CDR3 DNA is TGCGCCAGCAGCCAAGATTGGGGCGAAGCTTTCTTT. The chain uses TRBV4-1 and TRBJ1-1; the D gene is possibly TRBD1 (5 bases). CDR1 is MGHRA, CDR2 YSYEKL, per germline. Trimming stripped 0 bases from V and 8 bases from J, with 7 bases between. The CDR3 contains 12 residues.

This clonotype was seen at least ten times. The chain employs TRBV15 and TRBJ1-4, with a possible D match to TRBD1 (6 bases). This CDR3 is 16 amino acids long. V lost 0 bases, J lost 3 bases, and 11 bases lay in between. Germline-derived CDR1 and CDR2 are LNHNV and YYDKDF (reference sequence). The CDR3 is CATSRDEDRSNEKLFF. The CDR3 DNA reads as TGTGCCACCAGCAGAGATGAGGACAGATCTAATGAAAAACTGTTTTTT.

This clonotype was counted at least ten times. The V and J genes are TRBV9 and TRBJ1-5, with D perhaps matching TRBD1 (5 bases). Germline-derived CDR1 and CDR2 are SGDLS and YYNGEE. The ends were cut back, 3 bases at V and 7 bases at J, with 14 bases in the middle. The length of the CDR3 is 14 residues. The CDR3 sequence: CASSAVGGGQPQHF. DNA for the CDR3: TGTGCCAGCAGCGCAGTGGGGGGGGGACAGCCCCAGCATTTT.

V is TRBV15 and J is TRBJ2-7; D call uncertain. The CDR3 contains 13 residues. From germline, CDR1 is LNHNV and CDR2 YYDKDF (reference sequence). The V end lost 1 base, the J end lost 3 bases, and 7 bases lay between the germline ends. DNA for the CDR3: TGTGCCACCAGCAGAGTCGGCGGCTACGAGCAGTACTTC. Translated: CATSRVGGYEQYF.

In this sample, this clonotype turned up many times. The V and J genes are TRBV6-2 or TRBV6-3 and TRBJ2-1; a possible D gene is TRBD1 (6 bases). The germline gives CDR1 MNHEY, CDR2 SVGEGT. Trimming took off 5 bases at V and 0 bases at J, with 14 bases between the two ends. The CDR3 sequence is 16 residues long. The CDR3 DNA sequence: TGTGCCAGCAGTGGGGGCGTGACCGTCTCCTACAATGAGCAGTTCTTC. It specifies CASSGGVTVSYNEQFF.

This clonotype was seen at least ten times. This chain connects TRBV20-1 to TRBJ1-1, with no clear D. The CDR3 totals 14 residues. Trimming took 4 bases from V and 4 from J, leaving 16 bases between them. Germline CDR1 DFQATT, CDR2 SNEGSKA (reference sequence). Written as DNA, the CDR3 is TGCAGTGCTACGGAGTCGGACGGGAGCACTGAAGCTTTCTTT. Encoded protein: CSATESDGSTEAFF.

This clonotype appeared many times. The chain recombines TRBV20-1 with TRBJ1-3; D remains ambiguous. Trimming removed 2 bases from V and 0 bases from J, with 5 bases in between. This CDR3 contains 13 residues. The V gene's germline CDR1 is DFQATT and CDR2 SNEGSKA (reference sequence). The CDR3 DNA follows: TGCAGTGCTAGAAAGGTCTCTGGAAACACCATATATTTT. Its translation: CSARKVSGNTIYF.

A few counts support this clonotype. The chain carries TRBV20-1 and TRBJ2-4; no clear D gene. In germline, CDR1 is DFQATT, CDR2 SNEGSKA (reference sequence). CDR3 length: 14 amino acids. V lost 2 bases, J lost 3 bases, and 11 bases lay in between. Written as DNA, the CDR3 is TGCAGTGCTAGATCCTTGCGAGGCAAAAACATTCAGTACTTC. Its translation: CSARSLRGKNIQYF.

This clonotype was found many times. Written as DNA, the CDR3 is TGTGCCAGCAGCCCCGGGGACTTGATCTACGAGCAGTACTTC. Its translation: CASSPGDLIYEQYF. The V call is TRBV6-1, the J call TRBJ2-7; the D gene is possibly TRBD2 (6 bases). This CDR3 spans 14 amino acids. V gave up 6 bases and J gave up 3 bases, with 15 bases separating them. Germline CDR1 MNHNS, CDR2 SASEGT.

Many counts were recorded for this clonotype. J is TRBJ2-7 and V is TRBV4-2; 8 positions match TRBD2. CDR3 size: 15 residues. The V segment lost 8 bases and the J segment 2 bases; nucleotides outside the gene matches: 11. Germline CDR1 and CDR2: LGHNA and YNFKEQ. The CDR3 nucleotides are TGTGCCAGCGCAGCGGGACTAGGGCCCGCCTACGAGCAGTACTTC. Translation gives CASAAGLGPAYEQYF.

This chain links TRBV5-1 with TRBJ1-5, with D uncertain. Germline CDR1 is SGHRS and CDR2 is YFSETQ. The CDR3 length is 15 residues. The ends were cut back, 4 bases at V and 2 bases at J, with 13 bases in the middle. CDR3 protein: CASSPGLRGNQPQHF. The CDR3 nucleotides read TGCGCCAGCAGCCCAGGCCTACGAGGCAATCAGCCCCAGCATTTT.

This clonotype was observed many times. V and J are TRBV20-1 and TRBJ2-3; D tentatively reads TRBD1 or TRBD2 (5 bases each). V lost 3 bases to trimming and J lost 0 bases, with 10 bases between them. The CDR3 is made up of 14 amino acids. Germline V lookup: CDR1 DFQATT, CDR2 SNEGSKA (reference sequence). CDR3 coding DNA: TGCAGTGCTAGGGGGGTAATTAGCACAGATACGCAGTATTTT. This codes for CSARGVISTDTQYF.

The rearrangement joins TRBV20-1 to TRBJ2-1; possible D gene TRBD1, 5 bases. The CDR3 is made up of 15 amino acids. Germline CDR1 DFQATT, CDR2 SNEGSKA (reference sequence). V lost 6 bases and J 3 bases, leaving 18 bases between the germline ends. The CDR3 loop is CSAPRGPNNYNEQFF. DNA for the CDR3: TGCAGTGCCCCAAGGGGCCCCAATAACTACAATGAGCAGTTCTTC.

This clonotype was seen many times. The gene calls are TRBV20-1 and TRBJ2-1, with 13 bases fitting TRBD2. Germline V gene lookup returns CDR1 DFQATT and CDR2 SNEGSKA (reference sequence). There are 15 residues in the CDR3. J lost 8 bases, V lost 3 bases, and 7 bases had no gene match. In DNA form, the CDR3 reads TGCAGTGCTAGGGACGGGACTAGCGGGGACGATGAGCAGTTCTTC. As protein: CSARDGTSGDDEQFF.

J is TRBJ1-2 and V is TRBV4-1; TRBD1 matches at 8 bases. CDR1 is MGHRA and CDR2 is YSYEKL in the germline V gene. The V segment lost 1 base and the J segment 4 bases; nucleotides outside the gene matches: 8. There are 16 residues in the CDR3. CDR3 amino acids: CASSQAGQVILYGYTF. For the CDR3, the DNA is TGCGCCAGCAGCCAAGCGGGACAGGTCATCCTCTATGGCTACACCTTC.

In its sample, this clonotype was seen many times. The CDR3 protein is CSASGQEYYNEQFF. The CDR3 DNA is TGCAGTGCTAGCGGACAGGAGTATTACAATGAGCAGTTCTTC. This chain connects TRBV20-1 to TRBJ2-1; 7 bases are a match to TRBD1. CDR3 length equals 14 residues. Germline assignment: CDR1 DFQATT and CDR2 SNEGSKA (reference sequence). V lost 3 bases to trimming and J lost 4 bases; unmatched junction nucleotides: 6.

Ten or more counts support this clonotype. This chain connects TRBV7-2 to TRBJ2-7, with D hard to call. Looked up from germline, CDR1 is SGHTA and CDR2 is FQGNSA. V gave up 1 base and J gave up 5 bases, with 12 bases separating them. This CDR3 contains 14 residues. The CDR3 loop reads CASSLVSSRHEQYF. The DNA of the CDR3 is TGTGCCAGCAGCTTAGTTAGTTCTCGTCACGAGCAGTACTTC.